This T cell receptor beta chain comes out of a study of blood T cell repertoires in COVID-19. About the research overall: Collection of acute and convalescent COVID-19 samples took place in the United States, Italy and Spain. PBMCs, B-cell-depleted T cells, or T cells were the source of the cDNA or gDNA that made up the material.

The CDR3 covers 14 residues. Germline assignment: CDR1 MNHEY and CDR2 SVGAGI. The V and J ends lost 0 bases and 6 bases respectively, with 9 bases between them. Original handling: Reference gene primer amplification gave nucleated cell count estimates. The method was immunoSEQ multiplex PCR; TCRdb's version includes in-frame clones alone and lacks a portion of them. V and J calls and clone size are copied from that table; D and trimming were computed from the DNA. This repertoire shows about 300,000 clones, 80% to 95% found once; its top ten account for 0.95% to 1.3%. Cohorts were determined from participant-reported clinical history.

Sequenced: PBMCs or T cells enriched from blood (not recorded which). The V and J genes are TRBV6-5 and TRBJ1-5; unclear D gene. This clonotype originated in a woman aged 30 to 39 who had recovered from COVID-19. The CDR3 DNA reads as TGTGCCAGCAGTTACTCGAGTGGGCCTCAGCCCCAGCATTTT. Protein: CASSYSSGPQPQHF.